This TCR beta chain was profiled in a study of T cell repertoires in cytomegalovirus infection (dated by TCRdb to the late 2010s). Study-wide context: Donor HLA type was relevant to the analysis, because carriage of CMV infection together with the matching HLA type was indicated by public TCR beta signatures. Study-wide conclusions, independent of this receptor: The ex vivo response was dominated by HLA-C-restricted CMV-specific TCR beta clonotypes, and the single most frequent clonotype in two of eight donors was supplied by these HLA-C-restricted clonotypes. In both this cohort and an independent cohort of some 380 donors, the cumulative frequency of public TCR beta family members distinguished carriers of CMV infection plus the relevant HLA type.

This sample was sequenced with an Illumina HiSeq 1500. TCRdb applied fastp at Q25 and MiXCR to the public reads, then kept only in-frame beta chains. Under each unique CDR3 protein, matching rows form one entry showing the most common genes and DNA. Here the sample has around 450,000 distinct CDR3 sequences; approximately 32% occur a single time. Of the sample, roughly 13% is held by the ten largest clones. Including cysteine and phenylalanine, the CDR3 has 16 amino acids. The read is trimmed to its CDR3 DNA, 48 bases read in frame from base 1. Compared with germline, V lacks 4 bases and J lacks 5 bases; bases without a gene match: 9. CDR1 and CDR2 are drawn from the germline V gene (reference sequence): LGHDT, YNNKEL. The table lists this clonotype with a few counts. There is no known antigen for this receptor. No much larger clone is present one base from it, and per-base qualities are unavailable.

The sequence derives from a human donor in good health (CMV status not recorded). Some clones in this sample may be carry-over from other donors' samples. Source material: PBMCs. The chain is encoded by TRBV3-1 joined to TRBJ1-3, and 9 junction bases match TRBD1. The CDR3 protein is CASSPPDRGTRNTIYF. The sequenced DNA is TGTGCCAGCAGCCCCCCGGACAGGGGAACTCGAAACACCATATATTTT.